Detailed here is one T cell receptor (beta chain). This record belongs to a study of blood T cell repertoires in COVID-19. Across the study: Donors in the United States, Italy and Spain gave samples during acute or convalescent COVID-19. T cells, B-cell-depleted T cells, or PBMCs supplied cDNA or gDNA.

V shed 3 bases and J shed 4 bases, with 9 bases lying between them. CDR1 and CDR2 (germline): KGHSH, LQKENI. The CDR3 has 13 amino acids. As handled by the study authors: Nucleated cell number was recorded as an estimate derived from reference gene primer amplification. Clones were sequenced by immunoSEQ multiplex PCR, and TCRdb holds only the in-frame ones, with some missing. The V and J calls and clone size are taken from that table; D and trimming were inferred from the DNA. This repertoire shows a few hundred thousand clones, around 85% found once; its top ten account for roughly 3.4%. The chain joins TRBV18 to TRBJ1-1; a possible D gene is TRBD1 (5 bases). The sequence came from a woman aged 18-29 years with acute or convalescent COVID-19. Sequencing input: peripheral blood. CDR3 DNA sequence: TGTGCCAGCTCACCGCCAGGGTTCACTGAAGCTTTCTTT. Its protein product is CASSPPGFTEAFF.